These T cell receptor beta chains were read from a single sample in a study of blood T cells in healthy people across ages. TCRdb reanalysed the 5' RACE reads using MiXCR and keeps one entry per CDR3 protein. This table has nearly 800,000 distinct CDR3 sequences, roughly 56% appearing once. Sample: blood. These receptors were obtained from a man in his forties or fifties in good health. Each CDR3 is given with its conserved first and last residue. Each record gives: D gene, J gene, clone size, V gene, CDR3 DNA, CDR3 protein. D genes are given only for firm matches. Clone size is given for some rows only: seen once, a few or many times, or a class if the clone is expanded.

TRBD1,TRBJ1-3,NA,TRBV20-1,TGCAGTGCTAGAGAGGGGGCGACAGGGGAAGGAAACACCATATATTTT,CSAREGATGEGNTIYF
NA,TRBJ1-1,NA,TRBV20-1,TGCAGTGCTAGCGGGGCGAACACTGAAGCTTTCTTT,CSASGANTEAFF
TRBD2,TRBJ2-7,NA,TRBV7-2,TGTGTCAGCTTTCTAGCGGGGAAAGAAGGCGAGCAGTACTTC,CVSFLAGKEGEQYF
TRBD2,TRBJ2-3,few,TRBV6-5,TGTGCCAGCAGTGATAGCGGGAGAAAGGCAGATACGCAGTATTTT,CASSDSGRKADTQYF
NA,TRBJ2-5,NA,TRBV6-1,TGTGCCAGCAGTGAATCCGCAGGGTTGGAGACCCAGTACTTC,CASSESAGLETQYF
NA,TRBJ2-4,NA,TRBV4-2,TGTGCCAGCAGCCAAAGGGACGAACTAGCCAAAAACATTCAGTACTTC,CASSQRDELAKNIQYF
NA,TRBJ1-2,NA,TRBV29-1,TGCAGCGTTGGGCGGGGTTCCTATGGCTACACCTTC,CSVGRGSYGYTF
NA,TRBJ2-7,NA,TRBV25-1,TGTGCCAGCAGTGAAAGTTCCCCTTTGGACTTCTCCTACGAGCAGTACTTC,CASSESSPLDFSYEQYF
NA,TRBJ2-2,NA,TRBV7-2,TGTGCCAGCAGCTCACGACTGGGGCACTCGAACACCGGGGAGCTGTTTTTT,CASSSRLGHSNTGELFF
NA,TRBJ2-5,NA,TRBV6-2/TRBV6-3,TGTGCCAGCAGTACGGAGGGGGAGAAAGAAGAGACCCAGTACTTC,CASSTEGEKEETQYF
TRBD2,TRBJ2-2,few,TRBV2,TGTGCCAGCAGTGAGATAGCGGGGGGAGGCCTAAACACCGGGGAGCTGTTTTTT,CASSEIAGGGLNTGELFF
NA,TRBJ2-1,NA,TRBV6-2/TRBV6-3,TGTGCCAGTGGGGCCCGAATTCCCGAGGGCCATCGGAGCAATGAGCAGTTCTTC,CASGARIPEGHRSNEQFF
TRBD2,TRBJ2-7,NA,TRBV5-1,TGCGCCAGCAGCTCGGGGACTAGCGACGGGAACTACGAGCAGTACTTC,CASSSGTSDGNYEQYF
NA,TRBJ2-4,few,TRBV29-1,TGCAGCGTTGGCGATGGCCGAATAGCCAAAAACATTCAGTACTTC,CSVGDGRIAKNIQYF
NA,TRBJ1-2,NA,TRBV7-9,TGTGCCAGCAGCCCGAGAGACAAGGTGCCTGGCTACACCTTC,CASSPRDKVPGYTF
NA,TRBJ2-4,NA,TRBV7-6,TGTGCCAGCAGCTTAGCGTCTGCAGGGGGGTTAGCCAAAAACATTCAGTACTTC,CASSLASAGGLAKNIQYF
TRBD1,TRBJ1-5,NA,TRBV3-1,TGTGCCAGCAGCCAATCCGGCCAAGGGGGCCAGCCCCAGCATTTT,CASSQSGQGGQPQHF
NA,TRBJ2-1,NA,TRBV4-1,TGCGCCAGCAGCCAAGGTACGAACAATGAGCAGTTCTTC,CASSQGTNNEQFF
NA,TRBJ2-6,NA,TRBV10-2,TGCGCCAGCAGGGGGGACGAAAACTCTGGGGCCAACGTCCTGACTTTC,CASRGDENSGANVLTF
NA,TRBJ2-7,NA,TRBV10-3,TGTGCCATCAGTGAAGAGAGGCAGGGGCAGTACTTC,CAISEERQGQYF
NA,TRBJ2-5,few,TRBV7-2,TGTGCCAGCAGCCGCCTTGAGACCCTTCCTTTTGAGACCCAGTACTTC,CASSRLETLPFETQYF
TRBD2,TRBJ2-3,few,TRBV10-3,TGTGCCATCAGTTTGGGACTAGCGGAGACAGATACGCAGTATTTT,CAISLGLAETDTQYF
TRBD1,TRBJ2-7,NA,TRBV5-1,TGCGCCAGCAGCTTAGGGGACAGCGTATCCTACGAGCAGTACTTC,CASSLGDSVSYEQYF
NA,TRBJ1-5,few,TRBV16,TGTGCCAGCAGCCAAGCTGATCCAAATCAGCCCCAGCATTTT,CASSQADPNQPQHF
NA,TRBJ1-5,NA,TRBV27,TGTGCCAGCAGTTTCCGGGCAGGGATCCCCAATCAGCCCCAGCATTTT,CASSFRAGIPNQPQHF
NA,TRBJ2-7,NA,TRBV6-5,TGTGCCAGCAGGAGCGGGCCCGTTGGGTCCTACGAGCAGTACTTC,CASRSGPVGSYEQYF
TRBD1,TRBJ2-7,NA,TRBV14,TGTGCCAGCAGCCAAGAGGGGGGAACAGGGGGCTACGAGCAGTACTTC,CASSQEGGTGGYEQYF
NA,TRBJ2-1,few,TRBV4-3,TGCGCCAGCAGCCTCAGTAGCACCACCCGCAATGAGCAGTTCTTC,CASSLSSTTRNEQFF
NA,TRBJ2-6,NA,TRBV9,TGTGCCAGCAGCGTAGTGGGTAGGGTCTCTGGGGCCAACGTCCTGACTTTC,CASSVVGRVSGANVLTF
NA,TRBJ2-3,NA,TRBV7-9,TGTGCCAGCAGCAACACCAGAAGGGGCAGGGACGGCACAGATACGCAGTATTTT,CASSNTRRGRDGTDTQYF
TRBD2,TRBJ2-3,few,TRBV4-3,TGCGCCAGCAGCCGTTTAGGACTAGCGGGAAGCACAGATACGCAGTATTTT,CASSRLGLAGSTDTQYF
TRBD2,TRBJ2-2,NA,TRBV10-3,TGTGCCATCACCGGGACTAGCGTTCCGGGCGGGGAGCTGTTTTTT,CAITGTSVPGGELFF
NA,TRBJ1-4,NA,TRBV30,TGTGCCTGGAGTGTGCGGGGCAGGGAAAAACTGTTTTTT,CAWSVRGREKLFF
NA,TRBJ2-4,NA,TRBV7-2,TGTGCCAGCAGCCCCCACCAGGGGGGGGGCATTCAGTACTTC,CASSPHQGGGIQYF
TRBD1,TRBJ2-2,few,TRBV6-5,TGTGCCAGCAGTTACTCGACAGGGCAAACCGGGGAGCTGTTTTTT,CASSYSTGQTGELFF
NA,TRBJ2-1,NA,TRBV9,TGTGCCAGCAGCTTCGACTGGAAACCTCCGGCTGAGCAGTTCTTC,CASSFDWKPPAEQFF
NA,TRBJ1-1,NA,TRBV11-1,TGTGCCAGCAGCTCATCAGGGAACACTGAAGCTTTCTTT,CASSSSGNTEAFF
NA,TRBJ2-5,many,TRBV20-1,TGCAGTGCTACGGGGGGCGTAAAGACCCAGTACTTC,CSATGGVKTQYF
TRBD2,TRBJ2-3,NA,TRBV20-1,TGCAGTGCTCTTAAGACCACTGGGACTAGTTTAATCACAGATACGCAGTATTTT,CSALKTTGTSLITDTQYF
NA,TRBJ2-7,NA,TRBV20-1,TGCAGTGCTAGAGAACCTCGACAGGGAGGACACGAGCAGTACTTC,CSAREPRQGGHEQYF
NA,TRBJ2-7,few,TRBV29-1,TGCAGCGTTGAGAGCAGGGATTACGAGCAGTACTTC,CSVESRDYEQYF
NA,TRBJ2-5,NA,TRBV4-2,TGTGCCAGCAGCCAAGATGCCAGGGCACAAGAGACCCAGTACTTC,CASSQDARAQETQYF
TRBD1,TRBJ1-2,once,TRBV7-9,TGTGCCAGCATCGCACAGGGGGCTCCTGGCTACACCTTC,CASIAQGAPGYTF
NA,TRBJ2-2,few,TRBV25-1,TGTGCCAGCAGTTACAGGACCGAAATCACCGGGGAGCTGTTTTTT,CASSYRTEITGELFF
TRBD2,TRBJ2-5,NA,TRBV10-2,TGCGCCAGCAGTTTCTCCGGGACTAAGGGGGAGACCCAGTACTTC,CASSFSGTKGETQYF
NA,TRBJ1-1,NA,TRBV12-3/TRBV12-4,TGTGCCAGCAGTTCAAGTGGTACTGAAGCTTTCTTT,CASSSSGTEAFF
NA,TRBJ2-3,NA,TRBV7-2,TGTGCCAGCAGCTTAAGCGGCCAACCCCCGCAGTATTTT,CASSLSGQPPQYF